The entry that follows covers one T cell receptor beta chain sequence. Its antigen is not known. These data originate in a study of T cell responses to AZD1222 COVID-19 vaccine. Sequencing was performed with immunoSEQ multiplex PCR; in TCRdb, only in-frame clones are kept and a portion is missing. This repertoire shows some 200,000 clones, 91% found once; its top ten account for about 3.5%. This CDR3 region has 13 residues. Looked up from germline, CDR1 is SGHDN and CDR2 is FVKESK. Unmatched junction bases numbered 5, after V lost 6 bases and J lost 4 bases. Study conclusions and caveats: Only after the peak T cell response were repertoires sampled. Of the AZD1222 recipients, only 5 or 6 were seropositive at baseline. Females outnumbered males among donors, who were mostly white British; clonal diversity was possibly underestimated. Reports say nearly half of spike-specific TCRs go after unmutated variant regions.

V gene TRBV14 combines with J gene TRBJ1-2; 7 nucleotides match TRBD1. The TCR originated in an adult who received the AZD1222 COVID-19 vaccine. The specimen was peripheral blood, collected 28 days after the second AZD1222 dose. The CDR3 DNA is TGTGCCAGCAGTGTCGACAGGGCCTATGGCTACACCTTC. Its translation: CASSVDRAYGYTF.